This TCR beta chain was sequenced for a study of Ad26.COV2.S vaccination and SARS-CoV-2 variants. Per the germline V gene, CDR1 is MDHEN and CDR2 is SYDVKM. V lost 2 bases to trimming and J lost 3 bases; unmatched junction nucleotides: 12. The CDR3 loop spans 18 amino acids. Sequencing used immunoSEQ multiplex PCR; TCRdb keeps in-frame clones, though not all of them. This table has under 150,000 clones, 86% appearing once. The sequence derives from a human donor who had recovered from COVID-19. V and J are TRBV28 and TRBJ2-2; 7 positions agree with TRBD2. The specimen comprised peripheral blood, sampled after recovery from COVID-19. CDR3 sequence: CASSLPRAGRGDTGELFF. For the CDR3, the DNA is TGTGCCAGCAGTTTACCGCGAGCGGGGAGAGGAGACACCGGGGAGCTGTTTTTT.